What follows are 29 T cell receptor beta chains derived from one specimen sequenced in a study of CD8+ T cells in alopecia areata. Specimens obtained from alopecia areata patients comprised lesional scalp punch biopsies and peripheral blood. RNA extraction was followed by reverse transcription into cDNA, which acted as the sequencing template. Only in-frame clones appear in the TCRdb table, and some are missing; sequencing was by immunoSEQ multiplex PCR. The table lists 6,500 to 10,000 clones, around 50% of them singletons, with roughly an eighth in the top ten. Material: skin, obtained at week 0. The receptor source for this set is a human donor with alopecia areata.

This chain uses TRBV6-1 with TRBJ2-7; D is possibly TRBD2 (5 bases). Trimming removed 3 bases at V and 0 bases at J, with 9 bases between. CDR1 and CDR2 (germline): MNHNS, SASEGT. This CDR3 is built from 14 residues. CDR3 protein: CASSDPGFSYEQYF. The DNA of the CDR3 is TGTGCCAGCAGTGACCCGGGGTTCTCCTACGAGCAGTACTTC.

The chain links TRBV30 to TRBJ1-1; TRBD1 might be the D (5 bases). The CDR3 covers 13 residues. Germline CDR1 and CDR2: GTSNPN and SVGIG (reference sequence). V lost 0 bases to trimming and J lost 6 bases, with 11 bases between them. CDR3 DNA sequence: TGTGCCTGGAGTGTAATTGGGGCCGCTGAAGCTTTCTTT. Residues: CAWSVIGAAEAFF.

V is TRBV7-2 and J is TRBJ2-5; 7 nucleotides agree with TRBD1. Germline V gene data show CDR1 as SGHTA and CDR2 as FQGNSA. CDR3 length: 16 residues. Losses at the gene ends were 1 base for V and 1 base for J; bases not matched to a gene: 6. CDR3 sequence (DNA): TGTGCCAGCAGCTTAGTCTTAACAGGGGTCCAAGAGACCCAGTACTTC. Translated: CASSLVLTGVQETQYF.

This clone has just a few counts. The chain carries TRBV19 and TRBJ2-1; no firm D call. The CDR3 is 15 residues long. Per the germline V gene, CDR1 is LNHDA and CDR2 is SQIVND (reference sequence). Trimming pared 0 bases from V and 2 bases from J, leaving 8 bases between. Here the CDR3 DNA reads TGTGCCAGTAGTATAGAGGCGGCCGCCTACAATGAGCAGTTCTTC. It yields the protein CASSIEAAAYNEQFF. Variable domain in full (rest from reference TRBV19 and TRBJ2-1): DGGITQSPKYLFRKEGQNVTLSCEQNLNHDAMYWYRQDPGQGLRLIYYSQIVNDFQKGDIAEGYSVSREKKESFPLTVTSAQKNPTAFYLCASSIEAAAYNEQFFGPGTRLTVL.

The rearrangement uses TRBV11-2 and TRBJ1-5, with unresolved D. This CDR3 contains 12 residues. Deletions cut 6 bases from V and 2 bases from J, with 5 bases between. Germline assignment: CDR1 SGHAT and CDR2 FQNNGV. The CDR3 DNA reads as TGTGCCAGCAGGGTTGGCAATCAGCCCCAGCATTTT. Encoded protein: CASRVGNQPQHF.

This CDR3 reads CASSFTGRGTSYNEQFF. In nucleotides, the CDR3 is TGTGCCAGCAGCTTCACAGGGAGAGGAACGTCCTACAATGAGCAGTTCTTC. This rearrangement joins TRBV7-8 to TRBJ2-1, with D possibly TRBD1 on 6 matching bases. Per germline, CDR1 SGHVS and CDR2 FQNEAQ. Deletions cut 3 bases from V and 1 base from J, with 16 bases between. There are 17 residues in the CDR3.

The chain links TRBV30 to TRBJ2-3; 13 bases align to TRBD2. Germline CDR1 and CDR2: GTSNPN and SVGIG (reference sequence). The CDR3 is made up of 18 amino acids. V was pared by 3 bases and J by 0 bases, with 9 bases of the junction left unmatched. The CDR3 spells CAWRWGRLAGGSTDTQYF. The CDR3 nucleotides are TGTGCCTGGAGGTGGGGGAGACTAGCGGGAGGTAGCACAGATACGCAGTATTTT.

This CDR3 is CASSIRGTEQFF. The CDR3 nucleotides read TGTGCCAGTAGTATCAGGGGAACTGAGCAGTTCTTC. The chain couples TRBV19 to TRBJ2-1, with D perhaps TRBD1 (6 bases). Germline CDR1 reads LNHDA; CDR2 reads SQIVND (reference sequence). The length of the CDR3 is 12 residues. With 3 bases removed from V and 9 bases from J, the gap between germline ends came to 9 bases. Complete variable domain (other parts from reference TRBV19 and TRBJ2-1): DGGITQSPKYLFRKEGQNVTLSCEQNLNHDAMYWYRQDPGQGLRLIYYSQIVNDFQKGDIAEGYSVSREKKESFPLTVTSAQKNPTAFYLCASSIRGTEQFFGPGTRLTVL.

In its sample, this clone was seen a few times. The chain uses TRBV7-4 and TRBJ1-2, with 7 bases matching TRBD1. The CDR3 totals 16 residues. With V trimmed by 4 bases and J by 8 bases, 16 bases remained unmatched. Germline V lookup: CDR1 SGHVT, CDR2 SQSDAQ. The CDR3 DNA reads as TGTGCCAGCAGCTCGGGCCGGGACAGCTTTTATGGAGGCTACACCTTC. Translating gives CASSSGRDSFYGGYTF.

This clone was seen more than once but under ten times. CDR3 DNA sequence: TGCGCCAGCTCTAGCGGGAGTTACGAGCAGTACTTC. Protein: CASSSGSYEQYF. The chain carries TRBV5-1 and TRBJ2-7; 10 bases line up with TRBD2. Per germline, CDR1 SGHRS and CDR2 YFSETQ. This CDR3 is built from 12 residues. Trimming removed 7 bases from V and 4 bases from J; junction bases left unmatched: 2.

J is TRBJ2-5 and V is TRBV7-8; 13 positions agree with TRBD2. V gave up 5 bases and J gave up 4 bases; unmatched junction bases: 7. The CDR3 is 16 residues long. CDR1 is SGHVS and CDR2 is FQNEAQ in the germline V gene. CDR3 coding DNA: TGTGCCAGCAGCCCCCGGACTAGCGGGAGTTTAGAGACCCAGTACTTC. It specifies CASSPRTSGSLETQYF.

This chain joins TRBV5-8 and TRBJ1-5; D remains ambiguous. The germline V gene has CDR1 SGHTS and CDR2 YDEGEE. V lost 4 bases and J 5 bases, leaving 10 bases between the germline ends. The CDR3 runs 13 residues. The CDR3 sequence is CASSQESDQPQHF. The DNA for the CDR3 is TGTGCCAGCAGCCAAGAGAGTGATCAGCCCCAGCATTTT.

CDR3 residues: CASSPTGGIYNEQFF. The CDR3 bases are TGTGCCAGCAGCCCAACAGGGGGCATTTACAATGAGCAGTTCTTC. V and J are TRBV11-2 and TRBJ2-1, with TRBD1 matching 9 bases. This CDR3 is built from 15 residues. J gave up 4 bases and V 5 bases, and 6 bases lay outside the gene matches. The germline CDR1 and CDR2 sequences are SGHAT and FQNNGV.

In the case of this clone: One junction end does not reproduce the germline sequence, and a read error may be involved. Other nucleotide sequences in the sample specify the same CDR3. The J gene is TRBJ2-5, the V gene TRBV11-3; D is possibly TRBD1 or TRBD2 (6 bases each). Germline CDR1 reads SGHNT; CDR2 reads YENEEA. This CDR3 spans 17 amino acids. Here the CDR3 DNA reads TGTGCCAGCAGCCCCGGAGGGCGCAGGGGCGGTCAAGAGACTCAGTACTTC. Translation: CASSPGGRRGGQETQYF.

This clone was counted between two and nine times. This chain uses TRBV7-9 with TRBJ2-7; 12 nucleotides line up with TRBD2. Germline lookup yields CDR1 SEHNR and CDR2 FQNEAQ (reference sequence). This CDR3 region has 19 residues. V gave up 4 bases and J gave up 2 bases; unmatched junction bases: 15. The CDR3 reads CASSSADWTSGTPAYEQYF. Written as DNA, the CDR3 is TGTGCCAGCAGCTCTGCCGATTGGACTAGCGGGACGCCTGCCTACGAGCAGTACTTC.

This clone was seen a handful of times. At one end the junction does not follow the germline gene, possibly because of a read error. The chain uses TRBV6-6 and TRBJ2-7; 10 nucleotides agree with TRBD1. Germline V gene sequence: CDR1 MNHNY, CDR2 SVGAGI (reference sequence). The CDR3 length is 12 residues. The CDR3 sequence: CASSYEDRGHDF. CDR3 nucleotide sequence: TGTGCCAGCAGTTACGAAGACAGGGGGCACGACTTC.

The V and J genes are TRBV6-5 and TRBJ1-1; D is unclear. V lost 8 bases and J 4 bases, leaving 5 bases between the germline ends. The germline V gene has CDR1 MNHEY and CDR2 SVGAGI. This CDR3 region has 10 residues. The DNA for the CDR3 is TGTGCCAGCGTTTCCACTGAAGCTTTCTTT. Translated: CASVSTEAFF.

V gene TRBV9 combines with J gene TRBJ2-7, with 9 bases that match TRBD2. V was pared by 1 base and J by 7 bases, with 9 bases of the junction left unmatched. This CDR3 comprises 15 residues. Looked up from germline, CDR1 is SGDLS and CDR2 is YYNGEE. The CDR3 DNA sequence: TGTGCCAGCAGCGTATCGGGCGGGAGGGCCGATGAGCAGTACTTC. Amino acid sequence: CASSVSGGRADEQYF.

This clone was seen once. The chain couples TRBV12-5 to TRBJ2-1, with 15 bases that match TRBD2. The germline gives CDR1 LGHNT, CDR2 FRNRAP. CDR3 length: 17 amino acids. Trimming cost V 3 bases and J 5 bases; bases outside gene matches: 5. CDR3 protein: CASGFRTSGRDDNEQFF. The CDR3 DNA reads TGTGCTAGTGGTTTTCGGACTAGCGGGAGGGATGACAATGAGCAGTTCTTC.

By sample fraction, this clone is medium-sized (0.01 to 0.1%). As DNA, the CDR3 is TGTGCCAGCAGCTTATCTCCTAGCGGGAGCTGGGGATACAATGAGCAGTTCTTC. Translation gives CASSLSPSGSWGYNEQFF. The chain couples TRBV7-2 to TRBJ2-1, with 10 nucleotides matching TRBD2. V shed 2 bases, J shed 4 bases, and the junction held 11 bases outside the gene matches. Germline loops: CDR1 SGHTA, CDR2 FQGNSA. The CDR3 is 18 amino acids.

This sequence joins TRBV5-1 and TRBJ2-5, with TRBD1 as a possible D gene (5 bases). The V gene lost 7 bases and the J gene lost 9 bases, with 16 bases spanning the gap. Per the germline V gene, CDR1 is SGHRS and CDR2 is YFSETQ. The CDR3 is made up of 12 amino acids. CDR3 residues: CASLGMEGAQYF. The CDR3 nucleotides are TGCGCCAGCCTGGGCATGGAAGGGGCCCAGTACTTC.

The genes are TRBV10-3 and TRBJ1-6; no definite D call. V lost 8 bases to trimming and J lost 6 bases, with 17 bases between them. The CDR3 spans 15 residues. Germline CDR1 and CDR2: ENHRY and SYGVKD. CDR3: CAIGIGGSSNSPLHF. DNA of the CDR3: TGTGCCATCGGAATCGGTGGGTCGAGTAATTCACCCCTCCACTTT.

This clone was observed a few times. The V call is TRBV13, the J call TRBJ2-7, with D possibly being TRBD1 or TRBD2 (5 bases each). Germline V CDR1 and CDR2: PRHDT, FYEKMQ (reference sequence). The V end was cut by 5 bases, the J end by 2 bases, with 13 bases between. The CDR3 contains 14 residues. CDR3 DNA: TGTGCCAGCAGCCGAATTCGGGGCGCCTACGAGCAGTACTTC. Amino acid sequence: CASSRIRGAYEQYF.

The V and J genes are TRBV7-2 and TRBJ1-5; D possibly corresponds to TRBD1 (5 bases). Trimming took off 1 base at V and 4 bases at J, with 20 bases between the two ends. The CDR3 sequence is 18 residues long. The V gene's germline CDR1 is SGHTA and CDR2 FQGNSA. CDR3 loop: CASSLGRTGGYRNQPQHF. In nucleotides, the CDR3 is TGTGCCAGCAGCTTAGGACGGACGGGGGGATACCGTAATCAGCCCCAGCATTTT.

The gene calls are TRBV30 and TRBJ2-7; 7 nucleotides match TRBD2. Germline V gives CDR1 GTSNPN, CDR2 SVGIG (reference sequence). V gave up 4 bases and J gave up 2 bases; unmatched junction bases: 5. The CDR3 sequence is 13 residues long. CDR3 loop: CAWMGRGAYEQYF. The CDR3 bases are TGTGCCTGGATGGGACGGGGGGCCTACGAGCAGTACTTC.

This clone was counted a few times. V is TRBV7-6 and J is TRBJ2-1, with D maybe TRBD2 (6 bases). V was shortened by 0 bases and J by 6 bases, with 6 bases between the two germline ends. The germline V gene encodes CDR1 SGHVS and CDR2 FNYEAQ. The CDR3 sequence is 13 residues long. The CDR3 sequence: CASSLATSNEQFF. As DNA, the CDR3 is TGTGCCAGCAGCTTAGCGACTAGCAATGAGCAGTTCTTC.

The genes are TRBV7-8 and TRBJ1-5; D not certain. CDR1 is SGHVS, CDR2 FQNEAQ, per germline. This CDR3 is built from 14 residues. V lost 4 bases and J lost 10, with 17 bases in between. DNA for the CDR3: TGTGCCAGCAGCTCCATTAGGGCGCCCGAACCCCAGCATTTT. It specifies CASSSIRAPEPQHF.

The V call is TRBV6-5, the J call TRBJ2-1; the D gene is possibly TRBD2 (5 bases). CDR1 is MNHEY, CDR2 SVGAGI, per germline. Trimming shortened V by 4 bases and J by 7 bases, and 14 bases separated the two germline ends. CDR3 length: 14 residues. The CDR3 here is CASSSPLTGNEQFF. In DNA, the CDR3 is TGTGCCAGCAGTTCCCCCCTAACGGGGAATGAGCAGTTCTTC.

A few counts support this clone. The rearrangement uses TRBV4-1 and TRBJ2-2; D gene ambiguous. Deletions cut 1 base from V and 4 bases from J, with 10 bases between. Per germline, CDR1 MGHRA and CDR2 YSYEKL. The CDR3 covers 15 residues. This chain's CDR3 is CASSQVLDPTGELFF. In DNA, the CDR3 is TGCGCCAGCAGCCAAGTGTTGGATCCCACCGGGGAGCTGTTTTTT.